This T cell receptor beta chain was retrieved from a study of shared T cell receptors in the human thymus. Trimming stripped 3 bases from V and 5 bases from J, with 5 bases between. Germline assignment: CDR1 MDHEN and CDR2 SYDVKM. This CDR3 has 12 amino acids. Here immunoSEQ multiplex PCR was the method, and the copy in TCRdb shows in-frame clones only, minus some. The sample lists 600,000 or so clones; 70% to 90% were seen once. These data also formed part of another study, on human thymus T cells.

The sample comprised thymocytes. The chain employs TRBV28 and TRBJ1-5; D remains ambiguous. The sequence derives from a boy under three years old with a congenital heart defect. CDR3 in DNA: TGTGCCAGCAGTTTTACGGATCAGCCCCAGCATTTT. It yields the protein CASSFTDQPQHF.